This entry features one T cell receptor beta chain sequence. Its antigen is still unknown. No base-level quality is on record; no much larger clone is a single base apart. The data derive from a study of cytomegalovirus exposure and HLA in healthy donors (dated by TCRdb to 2015 to 2018). The study in broad terms: According to an earlier analysis of around 600 of the donors, some 180 million T cells yielded 117 million unique TCR beta sequences and 276 Gb of sequence data. To decide whether each TCR beta V gene segment behaved as functional or pseudogenic, an earlier analysis of approximately 620 of the donors relied on high-throughput TCR beta sequencing. To predict cytomegalovirus infection status, the study combined high-throughput TCR immunosequencing, statistical association of individual TCRs with disease status, and machine learning. Typing coverage differed by locus: A, B, C, DRB1 and DQB1 were typed in roughly 620-630 donors, DQA1 in roughly 510, DPA1 in around 610, and DPB1 in just under 490. Of the 300 to 450 genotyped donors, approximately 80% fell in the genetic ancestry cluster associated with self-reported Caucasian donors. A separate validation cohort of roughly 120 different subjects was used in addition to the 666-subject first cohort. Rather than using new phenotypic data, the later analysis identified candidate immune exposures from TCR beta sequences and from how often those sequences occurred across donors. Both class I and class II loci were covered by HLA typing, at four-digit resolution. The study was designed to test whether signatures of past pathogen exposure could be identified by cataloging public T cell receptors. Roughly 300 gigabases of sequencing data and tens of millions of unique TCR sequences made up an early release that covered approximately 700 HLA-typed donors. Donor age, sex, ethnicity and CMV serostatus were compiled together with the repertoire data. Genome-wide SNP genotypes for about 65% of the 666 donors were used in a later genetic analysis, which treated that subset as a discovery cohort. Among almost 400 genotyped donors of the cohort, an average of about 240,000 unique TCR beta nucleotide sequences were sequenced per donor, roughly 20% of them non-productive. Using immunosequencing, the study profiled T cell repertoires from around 680 subjects and related those repertoires to cytomegalovirus serostatus. A later analysis re-examined previously published TCR beta repertoires from more than 550 donors and added high-resolution HLA genotyping to investigate patterns of TCR occurrence. A handful of DR-DQ haplotypes were treated as single units for association and clustering because of strong linkage in the cohort. All discovery cohort repertoires had been generated on a single sequencing platform. The study at large found these results: In a later analysis, several top co-occurrence clusters were reported to appear linked to parvovirus B19, influenza, CMV and Epstein-Barr virus. Across donors, most TCR sequences were observed very rarely, whereas some public TCRs were present in many individuals. In an earlier analysis of more than 450 of the donors, most TCR beta V segments were observed in productive rearrangements about 87% or about 30% of the time, broadly matching IMGT annotations. A further reported finding was that TCR beta sequences accurately predicted the HLA-A and HLA-B alleles for most subjects in the first cohort. According to a later analysis, most CMV-associated TCR beta chains appeared to be HLA-restricted, and the HLA associations seemed to be driven largely by CMV exposure. Presence/absence analyses assumed roughly uniform sequencing depth across donors, an assumption that may not hold. Only TCR beta chains were sequenced in this cohort, and the absence of alpha or paired-chain data limited detectable features. A few of the identified cytomegalovirus-associated TCR beta chains were confirmed in vitro to be specific for cytomegalovirus antigens. Because counts were too low, fewer than 20 rarely observed V segments, including chromosome 9 orphons, were excluded from the earlier analysis of 587 of the donors. Linkage disequilibrium might explain the correlated functional status among segregating V segments, but an unknown experimental factor could not be ruled out. In the study, roughly 160 TCR beta chains were listed as associated with cytomegalovirus. It was suggested by the authors that the approach could potentially be generalized to other disease states and immunological phenotypes. In a later analysis, TCR association rates were found to vary across HLA loci, with the most associated TCRs seen for DRB1 alleles and the fewest for HLA-C alleles. A later analysis associated 16,951 TCR beta sequences with specific HLA alleles at a false discovery rate of 0.05. HLA typing was unavailable for some donors at each locus, so association tests used only the typed subset. CMV serostatus was the only immune exposure information available for the cohort. In a later analysis, HLA-associated TCR beta chains showed more clonal expansion and lower generation probabilities than non-associated chains that were equally common. In both the original and validation cohorts, the classifier was reported to diagnose cytomegalovirus status with high specificity and sensitivity. Compared with the approximately 720-donor mean, donors in an Asian-associated ancestry cluster had fewer N-insertions in productive TCRs, according to a later genetic analysis. Strong co-occurrence of HLA alleles, especially DR and DQ, made assigning TCR associations to individual alleles difficult. An association between a missense DCLRE1C variant and V-gene and J-gene trimming of TCR beta chains was found in a later genetic analysis and replicated in an independent cohort. A group of highly shared sequence variants was considered likely to be a technical artifact of the sequencing pipeline. Because the 87-base-pair reads could not distinguish some IMGT-functional V segments, including TRBV6-2 and TRBV6-3, those segments were excluded.

The cohort was made up of approximately 670 healthy bone marrow donors. All cohort members were sampled while nominally healthy, although unrecorded immune exposures were likely present. The donor was CMV seropositive and belonged to the group of 250 to 300 seropositive cohort members. A peripheral blood sample was collected from each donor, and TCR beta sequencing was performed on peripheral blood mononuclear cells. Genomic DNA was extracted from the blood cell samples with the Qiagen DNeasy Blood Extraction Kit. V ends up 0 bases short and J 2 bases short, with an unmatched junction base count of 9. There are 17 amino acids in the CDR3, from cysteine to phenylalanine inclusive. The entry retains the CDR3 DNA only, 51 bases that are in frame from base 1. In the germline V gene, CDR1 corresponds to LGHNA and CDR2 to YSLEER. The library was made by the immunoSEQ multiplex PCR assay. For the multiplex PCR, a mixture combining 60 forward primers for TCR Vbeta segments and 13 reverse primers for TCR Jbeta segments was used. A multiplex PCR assay on genomic DNA amplified the CDR3 region of rearranged TCR beta genes. The amplified TCR beta libraries were sequenced on the Illumina HiSeq System as 87-base-pair reads. The authors' analysis ran thus. Across the 500 to 700 repertoires, a later analysis counted tens of millions of unique TCR beta chains, some 11 million of which were shared by at least two donors. A nearest-neighbor algorithm error-corrected the raw reads and collapsed the reads into unique sequences, merging closely related sequences to remove PCR and sequencing errors. V, D and J gene segments were assigned by aligning CDR3 sequences to IMGT reference sequences. For a sequence to be retained, a match of at least six nucleotides to both a V gene segment and a J gene segment was required. A rearrangement was called productive if the CDR3 had no stop codons and remained in frame with V and J, and every other rearrangement was called non-productive. Following IMGT convention, CDR3 was defined as the stretch from the second conserved V-encoded cysteine to the conserved J-encoded phenylalanine. The earlier analysis of 587 of the donors excluded any sequence lacking an unambiguous match to a single V gene segment. An earlier analysis of a few hundred of the donors classified V segments as functional when productive rearrangements were above 56.7% and as segregating when the standard deviation between donors was above 5%. A statistical classification framework was built for diagnosing cytomegalovirus status from the catalog of TCR beta chain sequences. A later analysis assigned V and J genes by comparing TCR nucleotide sequences with IMGT/GENE-DB human TR gene sequences. A later analysis assigned CDR3 sequences and most-parsimonious VDJ recombination scenarios with the TCRdist pipeline. In a later analysis, every TCR beta chain was defined by the combination of its CDR3 amino acid sequence and its V-gene family, and reads without a unique V-gene family were dropped. To address suspected cross-contamination and a sequencing artifact, a later analysis removed a few hundred highly shared, low-generation-probability nucleotide sequences. For each public chain, a later analysis derived a clonal expansion index from normalized ranks of inferred template counts within each repertoire. Generation probabilities in a later analysis came from a VDJ recombination model fitted to out-of-frame rearrangements, and those results were checked against IGoR. In a later analysis, TCR-TCR, TCR-HLA and TCR-CMV co-occurrence was scored with hypergeometric tests, and a repertoire-size bias correction was applied to TCR pairs. In a later analysis, false discovery rates were estimated by permuting HLA or CMV assignments 20 times. In a later analysis, co-occurring TCRs were grouped using DBSCAN, and TCRdist sequence similarity was added for clustering within HLA-allele-positive subsets. For co-occurrence clustering, repertoires with fewer than 30,000 or more than 120,000 public chains were excluded, along with about five repertoires with anomalous nucleotide sharing. Drawn from immuneACCESS, this table holds only the in-frame rearrangements with V and J called that TCRdb kept. Clones are partly lost; checked studies trace under half to an unresolved V gene and leave the rest unexplained. That table supplies the V and J calls and clone size; D and trimming were determined from the DNA. This sample gives roughly 130,000 clones in total; 65% to 90% of them show up just once. Clones ranked in the top ten supply about 11% of the sample.

The rearrangement joined TRBV4-3 to TRBJ2-7; 8 middle bases align to TRBD2. Source material: PBMCs. The receptor's source is a male donor in good health and CMV-seropositive. The CDR3 reads CASSQEYGREATYEQYF. The nucleotides read TGCGCCAGCAGCCAAGAATACGGGCGGGAGGCCACCTACGAGCAGTACTTC.